Sequencing of this T cell receptor (beta chain) was carried out in a study of blood T cell repertoires in COVID-19. TCRdb's copy holds only in-frame clones and misses some; the assay was immunoSEQ multiplex PCR. The data contain about 160,000 clones, about 86% of them seen just once; the ten biggest clones take up 4%. The germline V and J ends were trimmed by 3 bases and 8 bases, with 8 bases remaining between them. This CDR3 comprises 11 residues. Germline values: CDR1 SGDLS, CDR2 YYNGEE. The sequenced sample consisted of peripheral blood. The chain has TRBV9 and TRBJ1-2; D unresolved. This receptor was identified in a woman in her 70s with acute or convalescent COVID-19. CDR3 sequence (DNA): TGTGCCAGCAGCGACCTCGGGGGCTACACCTTC. This codes for CASSDLGGYTF.